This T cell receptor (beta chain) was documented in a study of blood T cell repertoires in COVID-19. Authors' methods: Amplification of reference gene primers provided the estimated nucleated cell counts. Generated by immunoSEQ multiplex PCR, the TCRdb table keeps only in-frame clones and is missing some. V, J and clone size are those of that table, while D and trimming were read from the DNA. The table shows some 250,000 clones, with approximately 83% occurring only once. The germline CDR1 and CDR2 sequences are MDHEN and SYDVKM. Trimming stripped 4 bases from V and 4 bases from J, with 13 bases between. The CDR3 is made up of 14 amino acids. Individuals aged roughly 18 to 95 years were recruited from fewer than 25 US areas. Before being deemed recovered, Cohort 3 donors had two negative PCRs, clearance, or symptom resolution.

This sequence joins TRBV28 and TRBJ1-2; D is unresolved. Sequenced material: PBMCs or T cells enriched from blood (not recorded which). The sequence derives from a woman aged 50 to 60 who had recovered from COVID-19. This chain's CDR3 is CASSSNTQSYGYTF. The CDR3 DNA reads TGTGCCAGCAGTTCCAATACCCAGTCCTATGGCTACACCTTC.